This is a list of T cell receptor beta chains from one sample in a study of human T cells and chemical hapten exposure. From the RACE reads, TCRdb called clonotypes with MiXCR, one entry per CDR3 protein. The table has more than 35,000 distinct CDR3 sequences, approximately 4% seen once; the top ten hold 5.6%. Sequencing was performed on whole blood. All receptors come from a human donor in good health. Some clones in this sample may be carry-over from other donors' samples. The CDR3 runs from the conserved cysteine through the conserved F or W. Fields, in order: CDR3 protein, CDR3 DNA, D gene, V gene, CDR3 length, J gene, clone size. The D gene is left open where the match is weak. Expanded clones are given a class, and other clones once, few, many or no size at all.

CSVVGRSMNTEAFF,TGCAGCGTCGTCGGACGGAGTATGAACACTGAAGCTTTCTTT,.,TRBV29-1,14,TRBJ1-1,many
CAISESQGNEQYF,TGTGCCATCAGTGAGTCCCAGGGGAACGAGCAGTACTTC,.,TRBV10-3,13,TRBJ2-7,many
CASSPQDPAVDEQFF,TGTGCCAGTAGTCCCCAAGACCCGGCGGTAGATGAGCAGTTCTTC,.,TRBV19,15,TRBJ2-1,many
CASSPIAGGGLTQYF,TGCGCCAGCAGCCCCATAGCGGGAGGAGGTCTAACGCAGTATTTT,TRBD2,TRBV5-1,15,TRBJ2-3,many
CAINLGRNTEAFF,TGTGCCATCAACTTGGGACGGAACACTGAAGCTTTCTTT,.,TRBV10-3,13,TRBJ1-1,many
CASSWARGRIEQYF,TGTGCCAGCAGTTGGGCCAGGGGGCGAATTGAGCAGTACTTC,TRBD1,TRBV27,14,TRBJ2-7,many
CASSYSPTGSVYEQYF,TGTGCCAGCAGTTACTCACCGACAGGGTCAGTCTACGAGCAGTACTTC,TRBD1,TRBV6-5,16,TRBJ2-7,many
CASSPKTGTSGRASYEQYF,TGTGCCAGCAGTCCTAAGACCGGGACTAGCGGGAGGGCCTCCTACGAGCAGTACTTC,TRBD2,TRBV12-3/TRBV12-4,19,TRBJ2-7,many
CASTVRGLYGYTF,TGTGCCAGCACCGTCAGGGGCCTCTATGGCTACACCTTC,.,TRBV28,13,TRBJ1-2,many
CSARGTSQETQYF,TGCAGTGCGCGGGGGACTTCTCAAGAGACCCAGTACTTC,TRBD2,TRBV20-1,13,TRBJ2-5,many
CSAREHLYAQYF,TGCAGTGCTAGAGAGCATTTGTATGCGCAGTATTTT,.,TRBV20-1,12,TRBJ2-3,many
CASSILRTGGSQKEQFF,TGTGCCAGCAGCATATTACGGACAGGGGGCTCCCAGAAGGAGCAGTTCTTC,TRBD1,TRBV28,17,TRBJ2-1,.
CATSDLKTGGQNEQFF,TGTGCCACCAGTGATTTAAAAACGGGAGGGCAGAATGAGCAGTTCTTC,TRBD2,TRBV24-1,16,TRBJ2-1,many
CSVGVNFNSPLHF,TGCAGCGTTGGTGTGAACTTTAATTCACCCCTCCACTTT,.,TRBV29-1,13,TRBJ1-6,many
CASSSPGLSGGLQFF,TGTGCCAGCAGTTCCCCGGGACTCTCAGGCGGTCTGCAGTTCTTC,.,TRBV6-2/TRBV6-3,15,TRBJ2-1,many
CASSLLTGYGYTF,TGTGCCAGCAGCTTACTGACAGGATATGGCTACACCTTC,.,TRBV5-4,13,TRBJ1-2,.
CAWSVRGPLETQYF,TGTGCCTGGAGTGTAAGGGGGCCACTAGAGACCCAGTACTTC,TRBD1,TRBV30,14,TRBJ2-5,.
CSARKRDRNNEQFF,TGCAGCGCTCGTAAGCGGGACAGAAACAATGAGCAGTTCTTC,.,TRBV29-1,14,TRBJ2-1,many
CASSQIAGGNTIYF,TGTGCCAGCAGCCAGATTGCCGGGGGAAACACCATATATTTT,.,TRBV14,14,TRBJ1-3,many
CASSLNGGVSSNQPQHF,TGTGCCAGCAGTTTAAATGGGGGGGTCTCGAGCAATCAGCCCCAGCATTTT,.,TRBV27,17,TRBJ1-5,.
CASSLNWGRGQPQHF,TGTGCCAGCAGTTTGAATTGGGGGCGAGGTCAGCCCCAGCATTTT,.,TRBV6-5,15,TRBJ1-5,many
CSASLAGGAEETQYF,TGCAGTGCTAGTTTGGCGGGAGGGGCCGAAGAGACCCAGTACTTC,TRBD2,TRBV20-1,15,TRBJ2-5,many
CASRDFREAGGELFF,TGTGCCAGCAGAGATTTTAGGGAAGCGGGCGGGGAGCTGTTTTTT,.,TRBV27,15,TRBJ2-2,.
CASSLGGHQPQHF,TGTGCCAGCAGTTTGGGGGGTCATCAGCCCCAGCATTTT,.,TRBV27,13,TRBJ1-5,many
CASSDRDKETQYF,TGTGCCAGCAGCGACCGGGACAAAGAGACCCAGTACTTC,.,TRBV28,13,TRBJ2-5,many
CASSNANTGELFF,TGTGCCAGTAGTAACGCGAACACCGGGGAGCTGTTTTTT,.,TRBV19,13,TRBJ2-2,many
CASSSKPQGGLAGTGTGELFF,TGCGCCAGCAGCTCCAAGCCCCAAGGGGGACTAGCGGGAACGGGAACCGGGGAGCTGTTTTTT,TRBD2,TRBV5-1,21,TRBJ2-2,.
CASSSVVGGRADTQYF,TGTGCCAGCAGTTCGGTGGTTGGGGGGCGGGCAGATACGCAGTATTTT,.,TRBV28,16,TRBJ2-3,.
CSVVIEGAPGKLFF,TGCAGCGTTGTCATCGAGGGGGCGCCGGGAAAACTGTTTTTT,TRBD1,TRBV29-1,14,TRBJ1-4,many
CASSRPTQNYGYTF,TGTGCCAGCAGCAGGCCCACCCAGAACTATGGCTACACCTTC,.,TRBV21-1,14,TRBJ1-2,many
CSASTSGYTGELFF,TGCAGTGCGAGTACTAGCGGTTACACCGGGGAGCTGTTTTTT,TRBD2,TRBV20-1,14,TRBJ2-2,many
CASSLDWGRGQYF,TGTGCCAGCAGCTTGGATTGGGGTCGGGGCCAGTATTTT,.,TRBV5-6,13,TRBJ2-3,many
CASSPRAIGGTGELFF,TGTGCCAGCAGTCCCCGGGCTATCGGGGGCACCGGGGAGCTGTTTTTT,.,TRBV27,16,TRBJ2-2,many
CASTPEGGRNTGELFF,TGTGCCAGCACCCCCGAGGGGGGGAGAAACACCGGGGAGCTGTTTTTT,.,TRBV28,16,TRBJ2-2,.
CASSVTSGRFLPYNEQFF,TGTGCCAGCAGCGTAACTAGCGGGAGATTCTTACCCTACAATGAGCAGTTCTTC,TRBD2,TRBV7-3,18,TRBJ2-1,many
CSVGGQGYGYGYTF,TGCAGCGTCGGGGGACAGGGTTATGGCTATGGCTACACCTTC,TRBD1,TRBV29-1,14,TRBJ1-2,few
CASSPRGDYGYTF,TGTGCCAGCTCACCACGGGGAGACTATGGCTACACCTTC,.,TRBV18,13,TRBJ1-2,few
CASSKVLDLPYGYTF,TGTGCCAGCAGCAAAGTCCTAGACTTACCCTATGGCTACACCTTC,.,TRBV21-1,15,TRBJ1-2,many
CASSGNRGVSTGELFF,TGTGCCAGCAGCGGGAACAGGGGAGTTAGCACCGGGGAGCTGTTTTTT,TRBD1,TRBV7-2,16,TRBJ2-2,many
CASSPLPAGRGNQPQHF,TGTGCCAGCAGTCCCCTACCAGCAGGGCGGGGGAATCAGCCCCAGCATTTT,.,TRBV12-3/TRBV12-4,17,TRBJ1-5,many
CASSLPDHIYGYTF,TGTGCCAGCAGTTTACCGGACCACATCTATGGCTACACCTTC,.,TRBV28,14,TRBJ1-2,many
CASSYAQGLNQPQHF,TGTGCCAGCAGTTACGCACAGGGACTCAATCAGCCCCAGCATTTT,.,TRBV6-5,15,TRBJ1-5,few
CASSQEPRQGATNGYTF,TGCGCCAGCAGCCAAGAGCCCCGGCAGGGGGCCACGAATGGCTACACCTTC,TRBD1,TRBV4-1,17,TRBJ1-2,many
CASSPLKIKGLSYNEQFF,TGTGCCAGCTCACCACTTAAGATAAAGGGCCTCTCCTACAATGAGCAGTTCTTC,.,TRBV18,18,TRBJ2-1,.
CSAPWTSGPLRYEQYF,TGCAGTGCTCCCTGGACTAGCGGGCCTCTCCGCTACGAGCAGTACTTC,TRBD2,TRBV20-1,16,TRBJ2-7,many
CASSGIGGRNSPLHF,TGTGCCAGCAGTGGAATCGGGGGACGGAATTCACCCCTCCACTTT,.,TRBV6-5,15,TRBJ1-6,many
CSLFPGPPVTEQFF,TGCAGCCTTTTTCCGGGACCCCCAGTGACGGAGCAGTTCTTC,.,TRBV29-1,14,TRBJ2-1,many
CASRGAGGKKNEQYF,TGTGCCAGCAGAGGAGCGGGAGGTAAAAAAAACGAGCAGTACTTC,TRBD2,TRBV6-6,15,TRBJ2-7,many
CASSLRQLLNQPQHF,TGTGCCAGCAGTCTAAGACAGCTCCTCAATCAGCCCCAGCATTTT,.,TRBV12-3/TRBV12-4,15,TRBJ1-5,few
CASRPRLAGTDTQYF,TGTGCCAGCAGGCCGAGACTAGCAGGCACAGATACGCAGTATTTT,TRBD2,TRBV7-2,15,TRBJ2-3,many
CASSSTLGGTGANVLTF,TGTGCCAGCAGCAGCACCCTAGGAGGAACTGGGGCCAACGTCCTGACTTTC,.,TRBV28,17,TRBJ2-6,.
CAVHGQETQYF,TGTGCCGTGCACGGCCAGGAGACCCAGTACTTC,.,TRBV28,11,TRBJ2-5,many
CVSSPVGSSYEQYF,TGTGTCAGCTCACCTGTTGGTAGCTCCTACGAGCAGTACTTC,.,TRBV18,14,TRBJ2-7,many
CASRTGQSTNEKLFF,TGTGCCAGCAGGACGGGACAGTCAACTAATGAAAAACTGTTTTTT,TRBD1,TRBV12-3/TRBV12-4,15,TRBJ1-4,few
CASSPGPVRGEKLFF,TGTGCCAGCAGCCCTGGACCGGTCCGCGGAGAAAAACTGTTTTTT,.,TRBV3-1,15,TRBJ1-4,many
CATSDFGGGRENTQYF,TGTGCCACCAGTGATTTCGGAGGAGGGCGGGAGAACACGCAGTATTTT,TRBD2,TRBV24-1,16,TRBJ2-3,many
CASSSDPPRGTQYF,TGTGCCAGCAGCTCTGACCCCCCGAGAGGGACGCAGTATTTT,.,TRBV7-3,14,TRBJ2-3,many
CSVLLTHSEKLFF,TGCAGCGTCCTGTTGACCCATAGTGAAAAACTGTTTTTT,.,TRBV29-1,13,TRBJ1-4,many
CASSRTGLREKLFF,TGTGCCAGCAGCAGGACAGGGCTTCGAGAAAAACTGTTTTTT,TRBD1,TRBV9,14,TRBJ1-4,many
CAISESTLRTSRDRVNNEQFF,TGTGCCATCAGTGAGTCGACTCTCAGGACTTCCCGGGACAGGGTTAACAATGAGCAGTTCTTC,TRBD1,TRBV10-3,21,TRBJ2-1,many